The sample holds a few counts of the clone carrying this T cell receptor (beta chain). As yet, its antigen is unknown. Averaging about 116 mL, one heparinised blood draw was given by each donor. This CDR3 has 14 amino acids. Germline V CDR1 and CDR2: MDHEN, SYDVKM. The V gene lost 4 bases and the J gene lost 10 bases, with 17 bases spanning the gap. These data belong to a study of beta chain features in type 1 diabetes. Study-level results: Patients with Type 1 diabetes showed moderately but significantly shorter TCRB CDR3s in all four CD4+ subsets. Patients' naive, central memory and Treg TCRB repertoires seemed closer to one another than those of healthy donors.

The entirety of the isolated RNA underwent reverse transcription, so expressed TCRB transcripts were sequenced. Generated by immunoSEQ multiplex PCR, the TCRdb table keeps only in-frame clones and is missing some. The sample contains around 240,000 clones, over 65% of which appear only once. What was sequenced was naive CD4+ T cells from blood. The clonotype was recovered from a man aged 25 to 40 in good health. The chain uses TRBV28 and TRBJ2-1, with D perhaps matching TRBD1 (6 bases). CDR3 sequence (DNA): TGTGCCAGCAGTTCCAGACAGGCCCCCGGAGAGCAGTTCTTC. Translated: CASSSRQAPGEQFF.